This passage covers 4 T cell receptor beta chains from one sample sequenced in a study of T cell clones after liver transplantation. Clones were sequenced by immunoSEQ multiplex PCR, and TCRdb holds only the in-frame ones, with some missing. The sample includes tens of thousands of clones, approximately 80% seen only once; the top ten take 2.1%. The sample here was CD4+ T cells from blood, taken about 50 months after liver transplant. These receptor sequences come from a human patient who received a liver transplant. T cells may partly derive from the graft donor.

This clone was picked up many times. The chain employs TRBV2 and TRBJ2-4; no clear D gene. Germline V gene data show CDR1 as SNHLY and CDR2 as FYNNEI. The CDR3 covers 11 residues. V was clipped by 8 bases and J by 7 bases, with 9 bases between them. CDR3 nucleotides: TGTGCCAGCGTCGGTGGGAACATTCAGTACTTC. This gives the protein CASVGGNIQYF.

The chain is built from TRBV2 and TRBJ2-1; 7 bases line up with TRBD1. The germline gives CDR1 SNHLY, CDR2 FYNNEI. The CDR3 spans 14 residues. The trim removed 5 bases at V and 5 bases at J, leaving 6 bases unmatched. DNA of the CDR3: TGTGCCAGCAGTAGACAGGGCGTCCACAATGAGCAGTTCTTC. Residues: CASSRQGVHNEQFF.

The chain employs TRBV14 and TRBJ2-1, with 8 nucleotides matching TRBD2. The germline V gene has CDR1 SGHDN and CDR2 FVKESK. The CDR3 length is 16 residues. Germline trimming cut 0 bases from V and 7 bases from J; bases unmatched to any gene: 8. The CDR3: CASSQDVSGNPNEQFF. CDR3 bases: TGTGCCAGCAGCCAAGATGTTAGCGGGAACCCAAATGAGCAGTTCTTC.

The gene calls are TRBV7-2 and TRBJ2-7; the D gene is possibly TRBD1 (6 bases). Germline loops: CDR1 SGHTA, CDR2 FQGNSA. Trimming took off 3 bases at V and 4 bases at J, with 13 bases between the two ends. CDR3 length: 14 residues. The CDR3 sequence is CASSFIGGSYEQYF. CDR3 sequence (DNA): TGTGCCAGCAGCTTTATAGGGGGATCTTACGAGCAGTACTTC.